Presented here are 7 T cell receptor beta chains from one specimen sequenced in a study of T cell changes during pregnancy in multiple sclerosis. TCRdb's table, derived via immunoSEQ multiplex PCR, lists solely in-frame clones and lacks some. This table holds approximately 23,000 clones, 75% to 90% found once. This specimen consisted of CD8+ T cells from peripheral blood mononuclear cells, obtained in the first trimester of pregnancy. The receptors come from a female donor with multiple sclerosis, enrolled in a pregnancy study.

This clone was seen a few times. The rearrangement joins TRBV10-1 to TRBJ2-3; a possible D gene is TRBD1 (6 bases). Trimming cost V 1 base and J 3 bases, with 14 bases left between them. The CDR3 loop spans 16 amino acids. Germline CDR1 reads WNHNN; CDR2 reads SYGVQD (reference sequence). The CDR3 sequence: CASSEFKYRVTDTQYF. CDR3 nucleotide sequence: TGCGCCAGCAGTGAGTTTAAGTACAGGGTTACAGATACGCAGTATTTT.

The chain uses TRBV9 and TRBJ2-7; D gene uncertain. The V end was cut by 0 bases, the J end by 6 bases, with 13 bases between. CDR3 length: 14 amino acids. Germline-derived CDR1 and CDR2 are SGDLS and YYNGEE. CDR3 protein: CASSVDLTEPEQYF. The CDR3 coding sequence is TGTGCCAGCAGCGTAGATCTAACGGAGCCCGAGCAGTACTTC.

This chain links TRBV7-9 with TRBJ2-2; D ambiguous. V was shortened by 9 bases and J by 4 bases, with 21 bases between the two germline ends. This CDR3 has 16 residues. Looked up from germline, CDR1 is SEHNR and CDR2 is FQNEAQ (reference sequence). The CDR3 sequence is CASTEVTGRSTGELFF. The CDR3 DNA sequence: TGTGCCAGTACTGAAGTTACTGGTAGGAGCACCGGGGAGCTGTTTTTT.

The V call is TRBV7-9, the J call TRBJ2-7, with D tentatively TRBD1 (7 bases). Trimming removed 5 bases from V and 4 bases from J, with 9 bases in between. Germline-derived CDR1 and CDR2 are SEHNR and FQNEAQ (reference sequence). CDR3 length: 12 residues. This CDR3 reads CASSQGGYEQYF. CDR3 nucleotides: TGTGCCAGCAGCCAGGGGGGATACGAGCAGTACTTC.

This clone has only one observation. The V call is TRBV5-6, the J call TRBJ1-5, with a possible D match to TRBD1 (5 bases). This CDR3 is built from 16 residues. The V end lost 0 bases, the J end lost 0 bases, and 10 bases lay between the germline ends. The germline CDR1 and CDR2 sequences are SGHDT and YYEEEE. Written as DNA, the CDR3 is TGTGCCAGCAGCTTGGGACCCAGGGATAGCAATCAGCCCCAGCATTTT. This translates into CASSLGPRDSNQPQHF.

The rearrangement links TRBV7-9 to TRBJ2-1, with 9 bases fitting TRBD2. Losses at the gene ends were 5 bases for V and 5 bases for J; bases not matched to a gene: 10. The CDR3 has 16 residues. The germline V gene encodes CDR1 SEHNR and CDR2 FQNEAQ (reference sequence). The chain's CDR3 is CASSQLGTSPHNEQFF. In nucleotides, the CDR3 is TGTGCCAGCAGCCAACTTGGGACTAGCCCCCACAATGAGCAGTTCTTC.

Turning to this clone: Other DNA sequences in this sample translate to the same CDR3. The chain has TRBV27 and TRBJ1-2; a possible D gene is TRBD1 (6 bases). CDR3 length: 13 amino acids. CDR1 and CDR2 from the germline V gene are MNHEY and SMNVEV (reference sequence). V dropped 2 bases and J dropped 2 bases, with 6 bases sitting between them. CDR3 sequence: CASSLQGNYGYTF. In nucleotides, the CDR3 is TGTGCCAGCAGTTTACAGGGGAACTATGGCTACACCTTC.